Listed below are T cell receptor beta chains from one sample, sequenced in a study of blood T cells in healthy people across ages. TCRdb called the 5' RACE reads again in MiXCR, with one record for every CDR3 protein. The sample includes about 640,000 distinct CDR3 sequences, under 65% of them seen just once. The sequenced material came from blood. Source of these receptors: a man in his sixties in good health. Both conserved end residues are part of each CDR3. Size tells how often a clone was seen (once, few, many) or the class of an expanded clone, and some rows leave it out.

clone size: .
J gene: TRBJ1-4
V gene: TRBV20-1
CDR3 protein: CSATGTGGEKLFF

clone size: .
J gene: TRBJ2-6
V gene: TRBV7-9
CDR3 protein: CASSLYSSGANVLTF

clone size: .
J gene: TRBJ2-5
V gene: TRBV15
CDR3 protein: CVTSRGLAQETQYF

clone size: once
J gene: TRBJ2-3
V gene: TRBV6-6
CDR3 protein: CASRLAGASDTQYF

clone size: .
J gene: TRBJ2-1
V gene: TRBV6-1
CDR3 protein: CASSAALQDREQFF

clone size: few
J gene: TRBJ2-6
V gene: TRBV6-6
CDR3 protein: CASSYGGGASGANVLTF

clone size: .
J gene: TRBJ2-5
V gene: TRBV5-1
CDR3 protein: CASSSASIQETQYF

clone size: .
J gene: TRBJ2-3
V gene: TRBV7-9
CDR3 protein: CASSHGTSGGTDTQYF

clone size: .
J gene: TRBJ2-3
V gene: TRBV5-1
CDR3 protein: CASSFSGGSVDTQYF

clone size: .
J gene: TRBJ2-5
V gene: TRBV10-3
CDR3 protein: CAISLGATQETQYF

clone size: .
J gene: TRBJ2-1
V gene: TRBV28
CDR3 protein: CASSPTEGGPYNEQFF

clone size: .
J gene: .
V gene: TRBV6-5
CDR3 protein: CACSYAALGAYEQYF

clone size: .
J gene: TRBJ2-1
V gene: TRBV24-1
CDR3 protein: CATSDPGTSGPYNEQFF

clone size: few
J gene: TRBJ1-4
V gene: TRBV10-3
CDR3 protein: CAITPGTGSNEKLFF

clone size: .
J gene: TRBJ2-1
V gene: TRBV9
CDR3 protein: CASSVGTGFWNEQFF

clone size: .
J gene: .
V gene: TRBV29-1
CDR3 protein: CSVEDGGGGQETQYF

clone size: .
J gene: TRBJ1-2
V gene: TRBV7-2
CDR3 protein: CASSSQTGDYGYTF

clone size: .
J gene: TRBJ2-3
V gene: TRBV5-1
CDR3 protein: CTSSFEDTQYF

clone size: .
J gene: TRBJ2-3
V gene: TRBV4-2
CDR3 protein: CASSQGMASGADTQYF

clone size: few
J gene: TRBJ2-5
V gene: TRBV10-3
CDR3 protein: CAITFDPSRSETQYF

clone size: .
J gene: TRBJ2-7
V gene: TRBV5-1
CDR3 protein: CASSYGLGSYEQYF

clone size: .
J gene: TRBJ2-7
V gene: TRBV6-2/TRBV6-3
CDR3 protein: CASSLPPGLAYPEQYF

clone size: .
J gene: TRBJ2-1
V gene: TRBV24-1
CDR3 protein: CATSDPSTEQFF

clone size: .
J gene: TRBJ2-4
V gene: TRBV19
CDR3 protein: CASRPQARGLAKNIQYF

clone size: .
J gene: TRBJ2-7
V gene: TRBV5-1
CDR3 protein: CASSVSGAYNEQYF

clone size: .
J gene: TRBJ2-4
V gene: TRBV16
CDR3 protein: CASSQSEGGAALAKNIQYF

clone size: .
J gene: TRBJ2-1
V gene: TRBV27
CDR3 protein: CASGYGGGDNNEQFF

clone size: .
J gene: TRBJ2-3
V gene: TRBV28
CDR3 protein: CASKRGPDTQYF

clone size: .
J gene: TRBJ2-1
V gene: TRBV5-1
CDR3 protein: CASSSGLLYNEQFF

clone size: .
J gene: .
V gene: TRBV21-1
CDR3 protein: CASSNPRGPPYNEQYF

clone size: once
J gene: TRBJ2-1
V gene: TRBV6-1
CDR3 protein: CTSSGRGRNEQFF

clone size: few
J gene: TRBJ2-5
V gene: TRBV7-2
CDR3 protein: CASARAGEIQETQYF

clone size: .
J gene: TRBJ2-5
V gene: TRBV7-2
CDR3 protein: CASSHRLGGHNEQYF

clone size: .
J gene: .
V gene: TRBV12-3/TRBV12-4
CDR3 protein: CASSTRQGNEQYF

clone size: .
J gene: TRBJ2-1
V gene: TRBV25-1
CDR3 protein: CASSESFGTGFNEQFF

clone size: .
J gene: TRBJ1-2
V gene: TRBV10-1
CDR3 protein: CASSEAGGDSYTF

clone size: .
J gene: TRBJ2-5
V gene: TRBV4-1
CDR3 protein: CASSRGWDRGVQETQYF

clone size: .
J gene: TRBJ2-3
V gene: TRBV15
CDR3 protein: CATSMGYTDTQYF

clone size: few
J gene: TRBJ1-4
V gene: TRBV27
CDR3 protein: CASSLSLGVGEKLFF

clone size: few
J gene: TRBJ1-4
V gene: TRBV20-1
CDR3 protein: CSALQIGREKLFF